The 6 T cell receptor beta chains reported below all come from one sample, sequenced in a study of OX40 agonist ivuxolimab in advanced cancers. The data were produced by immunoSEQ multiplex PCR, yet TCRdb's version contains in-frame clones alone and is incomplete. The sample holds about 120,000 clones, 80% to 90% seen once. This material consisted of CD4+ or CD8+ T cells sorted from blood, taken in a trial of the OX40 agonist ivuxolimab. The origin of the receptors is an adult with an advanced solid tumor such as melanoma, head and neck, liver or kidney cancer.

This chain's CDR3 is CASRYLAGEYNEQFF. The DNA of the CDR3 is TGTGCCAGCAGATACCTAGCGGGGGAATACAATGAGCAGTTCTTC. This chain uses TRBV7-8 with TRBJ2-1; 10 nucleotides agree with TRBD2. Trimming removed 6 bases from V and 4 bases from J; junction bases left unmatched: 6. Germline V gene lookup returns CDR1 SGHVS and CDR2 FQNEAQ. The CDR3 length is 15 residues.

The gene calls are TRBV7-2 and TRBJ2-7; D tentatively fits TRBD1 or TRBD2 (5 bases each). Germline CDR1 reads SGHTA; CDR2 reads FQGNSA. The CDR3 length is 15 residues. Trimming removed 2 bases at V and 2 bases at J, with 13 bases between. For the CDR3, the DNA is TGTGCCAGCAGCTTAAACACCGGGACCCCCTACGAGCAGTACTTC. Protein: CASSLNTGTPYEQYF.

The chain uses TRBV5-1 and TRBJ1-2; 8 nucleotides align to TRBD1. The CDR3 is 16 residues long. Per the germline V gene, CDR1 is SGHRS and CDR2 is YFSETQ. The V and J ends lost 2 bases and 4 bases, in that order; junction bases with no gene match: 10. CDR3 protein: CASSFSSDRAGYGYTF. For the CDR3, the DNA is TGCGCCAGCAGCTTTTCTTCGGACAGGGCGGGCTATGGCTACACCTTC.

The chain combines TRBV11-2 with TRBJ1-1; unclear D gene. Germline CDR1 is SGHAT and CDR2 is FQNNGV. The CDR3 has 12 residues. Trimming left V 4 bases short and J 6 bases short, with 9 bases between. The CDR3 loop reads CASSYKGAEAFF. DNA for the CDR3: TGTGCCAGCAGCTATAAAGGTGCTGAAGCTTTCTTT.

The chain carries TRBV27 and TRBJ2-6; D is possibly TRBD1 (7 bases). CDR1 is MNHEY and CDR2 is SMNVEV in the germline V gene (reference sequence). Trimming removed 4 bases from V and 3 bases from J, with 13 bases in between. The CDR3 length is 16 residues. The CDR3 region is CASSSAGGGGANVLTF. CDR3 sequence (DNA): TGTGCCAGCAGTTCGGCAGGGGGAGGTGGGGCCAACGTCCTGACTTTC.

This rearrangement joins TRBV9 to TRBJ2-1; 9 bases are a match to TRBD1. V lost 3 bases, J lost 6 bases, and 4 bases stayed unmatched. The CDR3 loop spans 14 amino acids. Per the germline V gene, CDR1 is SGDLS and CDR2 is YYNGEE. CDR3 amino acids: CASSAGTGINEQFF. DNA for the CDR3: TGTGCCAGCAGCGCCGGGACAGGGATCAATGAGCAGTTCTTC.